This T cell receptor beta chain was recorded in a study of Ad26.COV2.S vaccination and SARS-CoV-2 variants. Study information: Donor got 5x10^10 or 1x10^11 viral particles of Ad26.COV2.S. General study results and limits: Total responses of T cells may have been underestimated by the analyses of TCR breadth and depth.

Produced via immunoSEQ multiplex PCR; TCRdb's table is partial and in-frame only. The table lists around 250,000 clones, around nine tenths of them singletons. Specified treatment: roughly 18 received Ad26.COV2.S at low or high dose, single or two shots; 5 received placebo; per-sample allocation not given. Samples analyzed were those drawn on day 63 after the first vaccine or placebo injection. Boston supplied an adult donor aged 18-55 years. The CDR3 loop spans 13 amino acids. Germline values: CDR1 MNHEY, CDR2 SMNVEV (reference sequence). V shed 6 bases, J shed 6 bases, and the junction held 6 bases outside the gene matches. Note on this clone: Its antigen is unidentified.

This specimen consisted of peripheral blood, obtained in a trial of Ad26.COV2.S vaccine versus placebo. The TCR sequence derives from a person aged 18 to 59 who received the Ad26.COV2.S COVID-19 vaccine or a placebo. V and J are TRBV27 and TRBJ2-3, with 7 bases matching TRBD1. The CDR3: CASRWTGADTQYF. The CDR3 region has the DNA TGTGCCAGCAGATGGACAGGAGCGGATACGCAGTATTTT.